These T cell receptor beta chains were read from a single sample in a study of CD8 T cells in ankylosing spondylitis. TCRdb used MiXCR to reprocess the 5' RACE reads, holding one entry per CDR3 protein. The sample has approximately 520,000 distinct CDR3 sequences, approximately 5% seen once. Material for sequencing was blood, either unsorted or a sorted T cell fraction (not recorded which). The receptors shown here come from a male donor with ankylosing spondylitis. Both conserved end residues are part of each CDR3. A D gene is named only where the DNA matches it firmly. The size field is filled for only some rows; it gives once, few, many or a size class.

cdr3_nt: TGTGCTAGTGGTTTCGGGGGGAACACTGAAGCTTTCTTT; cdr3_aa: CASGFGGNTEAFF; v_call: TRBV12-5; j_call: TRBJ1-1; clone_size: many; cdr3_length: 13; d_call: NA
cdr3_nt: TGTGCCAGCAGACCCAGGGGGGTCGGGTACAATGAGCAGTTCTTC; cdr3_aa: CASRPRGVGYNEQFF; v_call: TRBV6-1; j_call: TRBJ2-1; clone_size: many; cdr3_length: 15; d_call: NA
cdr3_nt: TGCAGTGCTCTAACCTCCAGGGCTAGCGGGAGAGAGACCCAGTACTTC; cdr3_aa: CSALTSRASGRETQYF; v_call: TRBV20-1; j_call: TRBJ2-5; clone_size: many; cdr3_length: 16; d_call: TRBD2
cdr3_nt: TGTGCCACCAGCAGAGATCTACACGGGGTAACCGGGGAGCTGTTTTTT; cdr3_aa: CATSRDLHGVTGELFF; v_call: TRBV15; j_call: TRBJ2-2; clone_size: few; cdr3_length: 16; d_call: NA
cdr3_nt: TGCAGTGCAGCGAGCGGGGCAGTTGGGTACGAGCAGTACTTC; cdr3_aa: CSAASGAVGYEQYF; v_call: TRBV20-1; j_call: TRBJ2-7; clone_size: few; cdr3_length: 14; d_call: TRBD2
cdr3_nt: TGCAGTGCTAAGGACAGCTACCTCGTTGGAAACACCATATATTTT; cdr3_aa: CSAKDSYLVGNTIYF; v_call: TRBV20-1; j_call: TRBJ1-3; clone_size: many; cdr3_length: 15; d_call: NA
cdr3_nt: TGTGCCAGCAGCTTCGCCCTAGGGCCCCCGGAGCAGTTCTTC; cdr3_aa: CASSFALGPPEQFF; v_call: TRBV7-2; j_call: TRBJ2-1; clone_size: few; cdr3_length: 14; d_call: NA
cdr3_nt: TGTGCCAGCAGTGGAGGGCAGGTCGGCAATCAGCCCCAGCATTTT; cdr3_aa: CASSGGQVGNQPQHF; v_call: TRBV2; j_call: TRBJ1-5; clone_size: many; cdr3_length: 15; d_call: NA
cdr3_nt: TGCAGTGCTAACCTAGGGGTGGGACAGAACTATGGCTACACCTTC; cdr3_aa: CSANLGVGQNYGYTF; v_call: TRBV20-1; j_call: TRBJ1-2; clone_size: NA; cdr3_length: 15; d_call: TRBD1
cdr3_nt: TGTGCCTGGAGCTGGGAGGGAAAACTGTTTTTT; cdr3_aa: CAWSWEGKLFF; v_call: TRBV30; j_call: TRBJ1-4; clone_size: NA; cdr3_length: 11; d_call: NA
cdr3_nt: TGTGCCATCAGCCAGGACAGGGGGAAGCAGTACTTC; cdr3_aa: CAISQDRGKQYF; v_call: TRBV10-3; j_call: TRBJ2-7; clone_size: many; cdr3_length: 12; d_call: TRBD1
cdr3_nt: TGCGCCAGCAGCCAAGATCTAGCAGTCATGAACACTGAAGCTTTCTTT; cdr3_aa: CASSQDLAVMNTEAFF; v_call: TRBV4-3; j_call: TRBJ1-1; clone_size: many; cdr3_length: 16; d_call: NA
cdr3_nt: TGTGCCAGCAGCCTAGTTATCCCCGGGGAGCTGTTTTTT; cdr3_aa: CASSLVIPGELFF; v_call: TRBV12-3/TRBV12-4; j_call: TRBJ2-2; clone_size: many; cdr3_length: 13; d_call: NA
cdr3_nt: TGTGCCAGCGGAGGGACAGGGGGCGCGGGTAACATTCAGTACTTC; cdr3_aa: CASGGTGGAGNIQYF; v_call: TRBV2; j_call: TRBJ2-4; clone_size: many; cdr3_length: 15; d_call: TRBD1
cdr3_nt: TGTGCCAGCAGCAATGGACAGCCCCTTGGGGTAGCCAAAAACATTCAGTACTTC; cdr3_aa: CASSNGQPLGVAKNIQYF; v_call: TRBV7-8; j_call: TRBJ2-4; clone_size: NA; cdr3_length: 18; d_call: NA
cdr3_nt: TGTGCCAGCAGACGAGGGTATAACACCGGGGAGCTGTTTTTT; cdr3_aa: CASRRGYNTGELFF; v_call: TRBV27; j_call: TRBJ2-2; clone_size: many; cdr3_length: 14; d_call: NA
cdr3_nt: TGCAGTGCTAGAGATATAAGGGTCGAGGGCTACACCTTC; cdr3_aa: CSARDIRVEGYTF; v_call: TRBV20-1; j_call: TRBJ1-2; clone_size: many; cdr3_length: 13; d_call: NA
cdr3_nt: TGCGCCAGCAGTACCGGGACCATCTCTGGGGCCAACGTCCTGACTTTC; cdr3_aa: CASSTGTISGANVLTF; v_call: TRBV10-1; j_call: TRBJ2-6; clone_size: many; cdr3_length: 16; d_call: NA
cdr3_nt: TGTGCCAGCACCCGCGGACAGGGTCTCTACGAGCAGTACTTC; cdr3_aa: CASTRGQGLYEQYF; v_call: TRBV6-1; j_call: TRBJ2-7; clone_size: many; cdr3_length: 14; d_call: TRBD1
cdr3_nt: TGCAGTGCTAAGAGGGGGGAAGGCACCGGGGAGCTGTTTTTT; cdr3_aa: CSAKRGEGTGELFF; v_call: TRBV20-1; j_call: TRBJ2-2; clone_size: many; cdr3_length: 14; d_call: NA
cdr3_nt: TGTGCCACCAGTGACCCTCCCCCAGGGGTTAACGGGGAGCTGTTTTTT; cdr3_aa: CATSDPPPGVNGELFF; v_call: TRBV24-1; j_call: TRBJ2-2; clone_size: many; cdr3_length: 16; d_call: NA
cdr3_nt: TGTGCCAGCAGCTTTGTTGCTCAGGGGAACTACGAGCAGTACTTC; cdr3_aa: CASSFVAQGNYEQYF; v_call: TRBV7-9; j_call: TRBJ2-7; clone_size: many; cdr3_length: 15; d_call: NA
cdr3_nt: TGTGCCAGCAGTTACAGGCCTAGCGGAAGCTCCTACAATGAGCAGTTCTTC; cdr3_aa: CASSYRPSGSSYNEQFF; v_call: TRBV6-2/TRBV6-3; j_call: TRBJ2-1; clone_size: many; cdr3_length: 17; d_call: TRBD2
cdr3_nt: TGCAGTGCGAGAAGTGGTCGGGGCAACTACGAGCAGTACTTC; cdr3_aa: CSARSGRGNYEQYF; v_call: TRBV20-1; j_call: TRBJ2-7; clone_size: many; cdr3_length: 14; d_call: NA
cdr3_nt: NA; cdr3_aa: CSAWAWGSGMGTNEKLFF; v_call: TRBV20-1; j_call: TRBJ1-4; clone_size: once; cdr3_length: 18; d_call: NA
cdr3_nt: TGTGCCAGCAAGGAAAGGGCATCCTACGAGCAGTACTTC; cdr3_aa: CASKERASYEQYF; v_call: TRBV27; j_call: TRBJ2-7; clone_size: many; cdr3_length: 13; d_call: NA
cdr3_nt: TGTGCCACCAGTAAACCTCCCTCCGGCAGATCGAACACCGGGGAGCTGTTTTTT; cdr3_aa: CATSKPPSGRSNTGELFF; v_call: TRBV15; j_call: TRBJ2-2; clone_size: many; cdr3_length: 18; d_call: NA
cdr3_nt: TGCAGTGCTAGATGGGGGGCAGGAGATACGCAGTATTTT; cdr3_aa: CSARWGAGDTQYF; v_call: TRBV20-1; j_call: TRBJ2-3; clone_size: many; cdr3_length: 13; d_call: NA
cdr3_nt: TGCAGCATTAGCGGGACAGGGGGCTTCCCAGATACGCAGTATTTT; cdr3_aa: CSISGTGGFPDTQYF; v_call: TRBV29-1; j_call: TRBJ2-3; clone_size: many; cdr3_length: 15; d_call: TRBD1
cdr3_nt: TGTGCCAGCAGCTACCGGGGAGGGTCTTCCTACGAGCAGTACTTC; cdr3_aa: CASSYRGGSSYEQYF; v_call: TRBV6-5; j_call: TRBJ2-7; clone_size: many; cdr3_length: 15; d_call: TRBD2
cdr3_nt: TGTGCCAGCAGTTTCAGGGTCAGGGGTACGCAGTATTTT; cdr3_aa: CASSFRVRGTQYF; v_call: TRBV12-3/TRBV12-4; j_call: TRBJ2-3; clone_size: many; cdr3_length: 13; d_call: NA
cdr3_nt: TGCAGTGCTAGAGATCCTAAACCCGTTTACGAGCAGTACTTC; cdr3_aa: CSARDPKPVYEQYF; v_call: TRBV20-1; j_call: TRBJ2-7; clone_size: NA; cdr3_length: 14; d_call: NA
cdr3_nt: TGTGCCAGCAGATGGGGCGGAACCTCCTACGAGCAGTACTTC; cdr3_aa: CASRWGGTSYEQYF; v_call: TRBV6-2/TRBV6-3; j_call: TRBJ2-7; clone_size: many; cdr3_length: 14; d_call: NA
cdr3_nt: TGTGCCAGCAGTTTAGGCGACTCTAGCACAGATACGCAGTATTTT; cdr3_aa: CASSLGDSSTDTQYF; v_call: TRBV12-3/TRBV12-4; j_call: TRBJ2-3; clone_size: many; cdr3_length: 15; d_call: NA
cdr3_nt: TGTGCCAGCAGTTCCCGACTCTATGGCTACACCTTC; cdr3_aa: CASSSRLYGYTF; v_call: TRBV28; j_call: TRBJ1-2; clone_size: many; cdr3_length: 12; d_call: NA
cdr3_nt: TGTGCCAGCAGCGGACAGGGTCGGGAGCCCCAGCATTTT; cdr3_aa: CASSGQGREPQHF; v_call: TRBV7-2; j_call: TRBJ1-5; clone_size: many; cdr3_length: 13; d_call: TRBD1
cdr3_nt: TGTGCCACCAGACGGGACTGGGAGGAGACCCAGTACTTC; cdr3_aa: CATRRDWEETQYF; v_call: TRBV15; j_call: TRBJ2-5; clone_size: few; cdr3_length: 13; d_call: NA
cdr3_nt: TGTGCCAGTAGAGGACTAGCGGGTGATATGGATGAGCAGTTCTTC; cdr3_aa: CASRGLAGDMDEQFF; v_call: TRBV19; j_call: TRBJ2-1; clone_size: few; cdr3_length: 15; d_call: TRBD2
cdr3_nt: TGTGCCAGCAGTTTGCGACTAATCTCTGGAAACACCATATATTTT; cdr3_aa: CASSLRLISGNTIYF; v_call: TRBV12-3/TRBV12-4; j_call: TRBJ1-3; clone_size: many; cdr3_length: 15; d_call: NA
cdr3_nt: TGTGCCAGTATTAGCGGGGGCCTTCAAGTAGGGCAGTATTTT; cdr3_aa: CASISGGLQVGQYF; v_call: TRBV2; j_call: TRBJ2-3; clone_size: few; cdr3_length: 14; d_call: TRBD2
cdr3_nt: TGCGCCAGCAGCCCGACGAGGACAATCCAAGAGACCCAGTACTTC; cdr3_aa: CASSPTRTIQETQYF; v_call: TRBV5-1; j_call: TRBJ2-5; clone_size: NA; cdr3_length: 15; d_call: NA
cdr3_nt: TGCGCCAGCAGCTTTGGGAGCTCACGGGGGGATGAGCAGTTCTTC; cdr3_aa: CASSFGSSRGDEQFF; v_call: TRBV5-1; j_call: TRBJ2-1; clone_size: many; cdr3_length: 15; d_call: TRBD2
cdr3_nt: TGTGCCAGCAGTGACGATAAACTCGCGGGAGGGTGTTTGGAGCAGTTCTTC; cdr3_aa: CASSDDKLAGGCLEQFF; v_call: TRBV6-4; j_call: TRBJ2-1; clone_size: many; cdr3_length: 17; d_call: TRBD2